Below, 24 T cell receptor beta chains from the same sample are listed, as sequenced in a study of tumor-infiltrating lymphocytes in primary liver carcinoma. The study co-extracted DNA and RNA from about 20-30 mg of unsorted bulk tissue. Total RNA amounting to approximately 460 ng was the source from which TCR beta cDNA was made with a constant-region primer. Three rounds of nested multiplex PCR with slightly modified ARM-PCR produced TCR beta libraries. The two initial PCR rounds, approximately 10 cycles each, used TRBV1-TRBV30 forward and C-beta reverse primers. From the multiplex PCR reads, TCRdb called clonotypes with MiXCR, one entry per CDR3 protein. The sample carries 95,000 to 150,000 distinct CDR3 sequences, around 64% recorded once. The sample taken for sequencing was liver tumor tissue from sampling region 3. Specified subset: tumor region T3, left-lateral pole. Source of these receptors: an older woman with primary liver carcinoma and hepatitis B virus infection.

Concerning this clonotype itself: One junction end disagrees with the germline gene, perhaps due to a read error. The V gene is TRBV28, the J gene TRBJ2-1; 7 bases fit TRBD2. CDR3 size: 17 residues. The germline gives CDR1 MDHEN, CDR2 SYDVKM. Here the CDR3 DNA reads TGTGCCAGCAGTGCCGTTGGCGGGAGTCGGTCCTACAATGAGCACTTCTTC. Encoded protein: CASSAVGGSRSYNEHFF.

This clonotype showed up just a few times. With a much larger clone just one base away, this may be a read error. The V gene is TRBV6-1, the J gene TRBJ2-1; 8 bases line up with TRBD1. CDR1 is MNHNS, CDR2 SASEGT, per germline. The length of the CDR3 is 12 residues. As DNA, the CDR3 is TGTGCCAGCAGTTGGGACAGGAATGAGCGGTTCTTC. Translation: CASSWDRNERFF.

The chain recombines TRBV24-1 with TRBJ2-1; 7 bases match TRBD2. V shed 2 bases and J 9 bases; nucleotides not matched to a gene: 6. This CDR3 contains 14 residues. Germline CDR1 is KGHDR and CDR2 is SFDVKD. The CDR3 loop is CATSDSSGHTEQFF. In DNA form, the CDR3 reads TGTGCCACCAGTGATTCTAGCGGCCACACTGAGCAGTTCTTC.

As regards this clonotype: This may come from a read error, since a much larger clone is one base off. The chain carries TRBV5-4 and TRBJ1-1; D is possibly TRBD1 (5 bases). The V gene's germline CDR1 is SGHNT and CDR2 YYREEE (reference sequence). The CDR3 has 12 residues. CDR3 nucleotide sequence: TGTGCCAGCAACTTGCGGGGGACTGAAGCTTTCTTT. This codes for CASNLRGTEAFF. Full variable domain (remainder filled in from reference TRBV5-4 and TRBJ1-1): ETGVTQSPTHLIKTRGQQVTLRCSSQSGHNTVSWYQQALGQGPQFIFQYYREEENGRGNFPPRFSGLQFPNYSSELNVNALELDDSALYLCASNLRGTEAFFGQGTRLTVV.

This clonotype has at least ten counts. This chain links TRBV12-3 or TRBV12-4 with TRBJ2-2, with 9 bases identical to TRBD1. V was pared by 6 bases and J by 3 bases, with 2 bases of the junction left unmatched. The CDR3 totals 14 residues. CDR3 sequence reads: CASSRTGDTGELFF. CDR3 nucleotides: TGTGCCAGCAGCCGGACAGGGGACACCGGGGAGCTGTTTTTT.

Remarks on this clonotype: The missing conserved phenylalanine or tryptophan at the end of this CDR3 makes a read error likely. It is unclear where the CDR3 begins or ends on the DNA, so no DNA is shown, and the CDR3 is as TCRdb lists it. V and J are TRBV14 and TRBJ2-7; the table's TRBD1 call for D was not verified on the DNA. The V gene's germline CDR1 is SGHDN and CDR2 FVKESK. The length of the CDR3 is 14 amino acids, counting both ends. This CDR3 is CASSHQSTGGEQYS.

This clonotype was seen just once. V gene TRBV7-3 combines with J gene TRBJ2-2; D is undetermined. V was clipped by 6 bases and J by 0 bases, with 2 bases between them. The germline V gene encodes CDR1 SGHTA and CDR2 FQGTGA. The CDR3 loop spans 12 amino acids. CDR3 sequence reads: CASRANTGELFF. Written as DNA, the CDR3 is TGTGCCAGCAGAGCGAACACCGGGGAGCTGTTTTTT.

A remark on this clonotype: One end of the junction is discordant with germline, which a read error may explain. The chain joins TRBV11-2 to TRBJ1-6, with D unresolved. The CDR3 loop spans 13 amino acids. Germline V lookup: CDR1 SGHAT, CDR2 FQNNGV. The CDR3 loop reads CARSFVMSSPLHF. CDR3 nucleotides: TGTGCCAGGAGCTTTGTTATGAGTTCACCCCTCCACTTT.

Only a few counts were recorded for this clonotype. V gene TRBV28 combines with J gene TRBJ1-4; D is unclear. Trimming removed 5 bases at V and 8 bases at J, with 18 bases between. Germline V gives CDR1 MDHEN, CDR2 SYDVKM. The CDR3 length is 15 residues. The CDR3 spells CASSLYRSQREKLFF. CDR3 coding DNA: TGTGCCAGCAGTCTGTACCGATCCCAGAGGGAAAAACTGTTTTTT.

The chain combines TRBV12-3 or TRBV12-4 with TRBJ2-3; 7 nucleotides line up with TRBD2. V dropped 5 bases and J dropped 9; count of bases not matched to a gene: 17. This CDR3 contains 16 residues. CDR3 residues: CASSDVEAGRAYTQYF. DNA of the CDR3: TGTGCCAGCAGTGACGTAGAGGCAGGGAGGGCCTACACGCAGTATTTT.

This clonotype has at least ten counts. The chain couples TRBV29-1 to TRBJ2-7, with 14 positions matching TRBD2. The CDR3 length is 15 residues. The ends lost 7 bases at V and 7 bases at J; junction bases unmatched: 12. CDR1 is SQVTM and CDR2 is ANQGSEA in the germline V gene. The CDR3, as DNA: TGCAGCGCCCAGGTGACTAGCGGGAGGGCCTGGGAGCAGTACTTC. It encodes CSAQVTSGRAWEQYF.

With respect to this clonotype: The junction differs from germline at one of its ends, possibly a read error. The chain uses TRBV6-5 and TRBJ1-2, with a tentative D call TRBD1 (6 bases). This CDR3 region has 15 residues. The germline V gene encodes CDR1 MNHEY and CDR2 SVGAGI. The CDR3 loop is CVSSYQQGRVGGYTF. CDR3 nucleotides: TGTGTCAGCAGTTATCAACAGGGACGGGTCGGTGGCTACACCTTC.

This clonotype was detected many times. The chain links TRBV10-2 to TRBJ2-1; perhaps TRBD1 as D (6 bases). Germline-derived CDR1 and CDR2 are WSHSY and SAAADI. The CDR3 extends over 13 amino acids. V was shortened by 3 bases and J by 5 bases, with 8 bases between the two germline ends. CDR3 sequence: CASSDRGNNEQFF. Written as DNA, the CDR3 is TGCGCCAGCAGTGACAGGGGAAACAATGAGCAGTTCTTC.

In the case of this clonotype: At one end the junction does not follow the germline gene, possibly because of a read error. The rearrangement links TRBV11-1 to TRBJ2-2, with D unresolved. Germline V gene lookup returns CDR1 SGHAT and CDR2 FQDESV (reference sequence). The CDR3 contains 14 residues. The CDR3 coding sequence is TGTGCCAGCAGATCGAACCTTGACACCGAGGAGCTGTTTTTT. Translated: CASRSNLDTEELFF.

Turning to this clonotype: One end of the junction does not line up with germline, which may come from a read error. V and J are TRBV11-2 and TRBJ2-1; a possible D gene is TRBD1 (5 bases). The length of the CDR3 is 15 residues. Looked up from germline, CDR1 is SGHAT and CDR2 is FQNNGV. This CDR3 reads CASRLVRDSWNKQFF. The DNA of the CDR3 is TGTGCCAGCAGATTAGTCCGCGACAGCTGGAATAAGCAGTTCTTC.

This clonotype came up once. Just one base apart from a much larger clone, this may be a read error. Since no conserved phenylalanine or tryptophan closes the CDR3, a read error is the likely cause. The rearrangement links TRBV6-1 to TRBJ1-3; D might be TRBD1 (5 bases). This CDR3 region has 18 residues. Germline values: CDR1 MNHNS, CDR2 SASEGT. The CDR3 is CASTKRRGTQSLGDTIYL. The CDR3 DNA is TGTGCCAGCACCAAGAGGAGGGGAACTCAGAGTCTTGGAGACACCATATATCTT.

This clonotype has just a few counts. Sequence at one end of the junction differs from germline and may be a read error. The genes are TRBV28 and TRBJ2-7; 9 positions match TRBD1. Germline V gives CDR1 MDHEN, CDR2 SYDVKM. This CDR3 comprises 15 residues. CDR3 in DNA: TGTGCCAGCAGTTTATATGGGACAGGGACCTACGAGCAGTGCTTC. Translating it yields CASSLYGTGTYEQCF.

Comment on this clonotype: A junction end diverges from the germline sequence, so it may reflect a read error. The J gene is TRBJ2-3, the V gene TRBV11-2, with unresolved D. The germline V gene has CDR1 SGHAT and CDR2 FQNNGV. CDR3 length equals 15 residues. In DNA form, the CDR3 reads TGTACCAGCTGCCCACAAGGGTCAGACACAGATACGCAGTATTTT. Translating gives CTSCPQGSDTDTQYF.

Note on this clonotype: It is likely a read error, because the conserved phenylalanine at the end of the CDR3 is missing. This chain uses TRBV11-2 with TRBJ2-3; D may match TRBD1 or TRBD2 (6 bases each). CDR1 and CDR2 (germline): SGHAT, FQNNGV. This CDR3 has 13 amino acids. The CDR3: CASSWGAADTQYS. DNA for the CDR3: TGTGCCAGCAGCTGGGGGGCAGCAGATACACAGTATTCT.

This clonotype was counted ten times or more. The V gene is TRBV6-5, the J gene TRBJ2-7; D uncertain. The CDR3 spans 13 residues. Germline V gives CDR1 MNHEY, CDR2 SVGAGI. The germline V and J ends were trimmed by 10 bases and 6 bases, with 19 bases remaining between them. CDR3 in amino acids: CATQGSLQLEQYF. CDR3 DNA sequence: TGTGCCACCCAAGGCAGTTTGCAACTCGAGCAGTACTTC.

Concerning this clonotype: An end of the junction does not agree with germline; a read error may underlie this. The V call is TRBV6-1, the J call TRBJ2-2; D assignment may be TRBD1 or TRBD2 (5 bases each). The CDR3 runs 14 residues. Germline CDR1 is MNHNS and CDR2 is SASEGT. DNA for the CDR3: TGTGCCAGCAGACGGGACCGAAACGCCGGGGAGCTGCTTTTT. It specifies CASRRDRNAGELLF.

Details on this clonotype: Given a much more abundant clone one base away, this may be a read error. This chain connects TRBV13 to TRBJ2-7; a possible D gene is TRBD2 (5 bases). The germline V gene has CDR1 PRHDT and CDR2 FYEKMQ (reference sequence). This CDR3 comprises 13 residues. In DNA, the CDR3 is TGTGCCAGCAGCTTATCCGGGAAGTACGAGCATTACTTC. Translated, it gives CASSLSGKYEHYF.

Remarks on this clonotype: As the CDR3 is not closed by the conserved phenylalanine or tryptophan, this likely results from a read error. The V gene is TRBV6-5, the J gene TRBJ2-3; 8 bases agree with TRBD2. The CDR3 runs to 13 residues. The germline CDR1 and CDR2 sequences are MNHEY and SVGAGI. Trimming took 6 bases from V and 8 from J; bases not matched to a gene: 7. CDR3 protein: CASRGGGLGTQYY. CDR3 nucleotide sequence: TGTGCCAGCAGAGGCGGGGGGCTTGGTACGCAGTATTAT.

The chain combines TRBV6-5 with TRBJ2-7; D unclear. The germline CDR1 and CDR2 sequences are MNHEY and SVGAGI. V shed 0 bases and J shed 4 bases, with 16 bases lying between them. The CDR3 length is 16 residues. The CDR3 region has the DNA TGTGCCAGCAGTTACTCCCTATTCGAGAGTGGGTACGAGCAGTACTTC. It is translated as CASSYSLFESGYEQYF.